The entry below gives a single T cell receptor beta chain sequence along with its context. A few counts support this clone. Its target antigen remains unknown. One base away lies a much larger clone, so this may be a sequencing read error. The receptor library was made with PCR. The instrument given in TCRdb is Illumina HiSeq 4000. High-throughput sequencing was used to profile the CDR3 region of the TCR beta-chain in every patient. Regarding the original processing steps: A classifier to discriminate distant-metastatic papillary thyroid cancer patients was built from CDR3 differences across clinicopathological groups. To measure repertoire diversity the researchers used the Shannon index, while the Morisita-Horn index served to gauge how similar the tumor and blood repertoires were. TCRdb ran its own pipeline on the public reads, namely fastp trimming at Q25 and MiXCR clone calling, and kept in-frame beta chains. The V and J calls reflect TCRdb's pipeline rather than the authors' work. The sample table holds approximately 34,000 clones, of which more than 15% were seen once. 8% to 11% of the sample is taken by the ten largest.

The source of the sample is a study of metastatic and nonmetastatic thyroid tumors (dated by TCRdb to about 2020). Turning to the overall study: Repertoires from peripheral blood and from tumor or nodule tissue samples of malignant and benign thyroid patients were compared.

No treatment had been received by any patient before thyroid surgery. Patient clinical samples collected from the early 2010s to the late 2010s were retrospectively analysed using T-cell receptor beta sequencing. Study-wide findings and limitations: In both blood and tumor samples, malignant tumors were reported to have significantly higher TCR beta diversity than benign nodules.

Sample: blood. This clonotype was obtained from a female donor with papillary thyroid cancer or a benign thyroid nodule (not recorded which). Some clones in this sample may be carry-over from other donors' samples.

The CDR3 region has the sequence CASSAEAGRTDAQYF. Here is the DNA: TGTGCTAGCAGCGCAGAGGCGGGAAGGACAGATGCGCAGTATTTT. The sequence joins TRBV7-7 to TRBJ2-3; the D call is tentative, TRBD1 or TRBD2, as each matches 6 bases. Based on the germline V gene (reference sequence), the CDR1 and CDR2 sequences are SSHAT and FNYEAQ. Reading from cysteine to phenylalanine, the CDR3 counts 15 amino acids. Only the CDR3 DNA is retained, 45 bases long and in frame from the first base. When the CDR3 is completed using the reference TRBV7-7 and TRBJ2-3 genes on either side, the full variable domain is GAGVSQSPRYKVTKRGQDVTLRCDPISSHATLYWYQQALGQGPEFLTYFNYEAQPDKSGLPSDRFSAERPEGSISTLTIQRTEQRDSAMYRCASSAEAGRTDAQYFGPGTRLTVL.